Shown below are 16 T cell receptor beta chains from a single sample sequenced in a study of blood T cell repertoires in COVID-19 (dated by TCRdb to 2018 to 2021). The library was prepared using the immunoSEQ multiplex PCR assay. In its TCRdb copy, this immuneACCESS table keeps in-frame sequences only and misses some clones. Where compared with another copy, unresolved V genes explain less than half of these, and the others have no known cause. The sample contains roughly 250,000 clones, 82% of them found a single time. The top ten constitute over 10% of the sample. The specimen sequenced was peripheral blood. The receptors here all came from a woman aged 60-75 years with active or convalescent COVID-19.

The CDR3, as DNA: TGTGCCAGCTCACCAATGGGGCAGCCTGGAAACACCATATATTTT. Translation gives CASSPMGQPGNTIYF. The chain recombines TRBV18 with TRBJ1-3; weak D call: TRBD1 (5 bases). V gave up 2 bases and J gave up 2 bases, with 10 bases separating them. From germline, CDR1 is KGHSH and CDR2 LQKENI. This CDR3 spans 15 amino acids.

The rearrangement joins TRBV19 to TRBJ1-2; 8 nucleotides align to TRBD1. V lost 4 bases, J lost 4 bases, and 11 bases stayed unmatched. CDR3 size: 16 residues. Germline V gives CDR1 LNHDA, CDR2 SQIVND (reference sequence). The CDR3 region has the DNA TGTGCCAGTAGTAGGCCGGGACAGGAGATATCCTATGGCTACACCTTC. Translated: CASSRPGQEISYGYTF.

The CDR3 region is CASNADRNYGYTF. The DNA of the CDR3 is TGTGCCAGCAACGCGGACAGGAACTATGGCTACACCTTC. The chain combines TRBV2 with TRBJ1-2; 7 nucleotides match TRBD1. V was pared by 7 bases and J by 2 bases, with 4 bases of the junction left unmatched. Germline values: CDR1 SNHLY, CDR2 FYNNEI. This CDR3 spans 13 amino acids.

V is TRBV5-6 and J is TRBJ2-1, with 7 bases matching TRBD1. Germline V gives CDR1 SGHDT, CDR2 YYEEEE. The CDR3 has 17 amino acids. The V segment lost 0 bases and the J segment 2 bases; nucleotides outside the gene matches: 8. CDR3 sequence reads: CASSLGPLTGPYNEQFF. In DNA, the CDR3 is TGTGCCAGCAGCTTGGGACCATTGACAGGGCCCTACAATGAGCAGTTCTTC.

The chain is built from TRBV5-5 and TRBJ1-2; 7 bases map to TRBD1. This CDR3 has 16 amino acids. The J segment lost 4 bases and the V segment lost 0 bases, leaving 9 bases of the junction unmatched. Germline-derived CDR1 and CDR2 are SGHKS and YYEKEE (reference sequence). The CDR3 sequence: CASSLGPDRVGYGYTF. Written as DNA, the CDR3 is TGTGCCAGCAGCTTGGGGCCCGACAGGGTAGGCTATGGCTACACCTTC.

The rearrangement links TRBV3-1 (or the pseudogene TRBV3-2) to TRBJ2-5; 8 nucleotides agree with TRBD2. Trimming took 1 base from V and 5 from J; bases not matched to a gene: 9. CDR3 length equals 16 residues. Germline loops: CDR1 LGHDT, CDR2 YNNKEL (reference sequence). CDR3 sequence (DNA): TGTGCCAGCAGCCAAGCACGGGGACTAGTAAGGGAGACCCAGTACTTC. Its protein product is CASSQARGLVRETQYF.

This rearrangement joins TRBV7-6 to TRBJ2-1, with 7 bases aligning to TRBD2. Looked up from germline, CDR1 is SGHVS and CDR2 is FNYEAQ. The J segment lost 9 bases and the V segment lost 2 bases, leaving 7 bases of the junction unmatched. The CDR3 loop spans 14 amino acids. The CDR3 spells CASSLSRGGSEQFF. CDR3 DNA sequence: TGTGCCAGCAGCTTAAGTCGGGGCGGGAGTGAGCAGTTCTTC.

J is TRBJ2-3 and V is TRBV30; D not resolved. The V gene lost 0 bases and the J gene lost 14 bases, with 15 bases spanning the gap. CDR1 is GTSNPN, CDR2 SVGIG, per germline (reference sequence). The CDR3 has 12 amino acids. CDR3 nucleotide sequence: TGTGCCTGGAGTGTACGCGGTCGGCCCGGGTATTTT. Residues: CAWSVRGRPGYF.

Only a few counts were recorded for this clone. The gene calls are TRBV20-1 and TRBJ2-7; D ambiguous. Trimming took 5 bases from V and 8 from J, leaving 13 bases between them. Per the germline V gene, CDR1 is DFQATT and CDR2 is SNEGSKA (reference sequence). The CDR3 contains 11 residues. Here the CDR3 reads CSAETTSQQYF. Written as DNA, the CDR3 is TGCAGTGCTGAGACGACTTCCCAGCAGTACTTC.

This clone has ten or more counts. The V and J genes are TRBV18 and TRBJ1-1; D remains unclear. The germline V gene has CDR1 KGHSH and CDR2 LQKENI. V shed 5 bases and J shed 1 base, with 14 bases lying between them. The CDR3 consists of 15 residues. CDR3 nucleotides: TGTGCCAGCTCAGCCGAGGGAGGCGGGAACACTGAAGCTTTCTTT. Its translation: CASSAEGGGNTEAFF.

V gene TRBV2 combines with J gene TRBJ2-5; 7 nucleotides agree with TRBD2. CDR3 length: 15 amino acids. V shed 0 bases, J shed 5 bases, and the junction held 6 bases outside the gene matches. The V gene's germline CDR1 is SNHLY and CDR2 FYNNEI. The CDR3 sequence is CASSEAARESETQYF. CDR3 DNA sequence: TGTGCCAGCAGTGAAGCAGCGCGGGAGTCGGAGACCCAGTACTTC.

The chain couples TRBV5-1 to TRBJ1-1; D gene ambiguous. This CDR3 has 14 residues. CDR1 and CDR2 (germline): SGHRS, YFSETQ. V dropped 0 bases and J dropped 5 bases, with 11 bases sitting between them. CDR3 in amino acids: CASSLASRGTEAFF. In nucleotides, the CDR3 is TGCGCCAGCAGCTTGGCTTCCCGAGGAACTGAAGCTTTCTTT.

The genes are TRBV19 and TRBJ2-2; 8 nucleotides match TRBD1. The trim removed 6 bases at V and 7 bases at J, leaving 7 bases unmatched. CDR3 length equals 14 residues. Looked up from germline, CDR1 is LNHDA and CDR2 is SQIVND (reference sequence). The CDR3 bases are TGTGCCAGTAGGGTACAGGGGGACGTCGGGGAGCTGTTTTTT. Its translation: CASRVQGDVGELFF.

The chain couples TRBV7-2 to TRBJ2-7; 8 nucleotides match TRBD1. This CDR3 spans 15 amino acids. Germline assignment: CDR1 SGHTA and CDR2 FQGNSA. The V and J ends lost 2 bases and 0 bases, in that order; junction bases with no gene match: 3. The CDR3 nucleotides are TGTGCCAGCAGCTTATTTACAGGGGGCTCCTACGAGCAGTACTTC. This gives the protein CASSLFTGGSYEQYF.

The chain combines TRBV19 with TRBJ2-3, with 14 bases fitting TRBD2. The trim removed 3 bases at V and 8 bases at J, leaving 4 bases unmatched. Germline V gene sequence: CDR1 LNHDA, CDR2 SQIVND (reference sequence). CDR3 size: 15 residues. DNA for the CDR3: TGTGCCAGTAGTATGACTAGCGGGGGGGAGGTTACGCAGTATTTT. It encodes CASSMTSGGEVTQYF.

This chain connects TRBV7-9 to TRBJ1-6, with D maybe TRBD1 (5 bases). The V end was cut by 5 bases, the J end by 8 bases, with 13 bases between. The CDR3 runs 14 residues. Germline CDR1 is SEHNR and CDR2 is FQNEAQ (reference sequence). CDR3: CASSPGRGDSPLHF. The CDR3 DNA reads as TGTGCCAGCAGCCCAGGGCGGGGGGATTCACCCCTCCACTTT.